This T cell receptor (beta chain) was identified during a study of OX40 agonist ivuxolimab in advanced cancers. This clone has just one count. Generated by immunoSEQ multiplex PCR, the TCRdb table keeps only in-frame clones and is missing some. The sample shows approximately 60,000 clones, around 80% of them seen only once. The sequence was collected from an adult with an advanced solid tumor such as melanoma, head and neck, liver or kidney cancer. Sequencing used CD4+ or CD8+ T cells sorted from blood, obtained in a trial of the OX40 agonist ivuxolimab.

The CDR3 reads CASSYPGVGETQYF. The CDR3 DNA reads as TGTGCCAGCAGTTACCCGGGAGTAGGAGAGACCCAGTACTTC. This rearrangement joins TRBV6-5 to TRBJ2-5, with D possibly being TRBD2 (6 bases). The CDR3 is 14 residues long. Germline loops: CDR1 MNHEY, CDR2 SVGAGI. The germline V and J ends were trimmed by 2 bases and 4 bases, with 11 bases remaining between them.